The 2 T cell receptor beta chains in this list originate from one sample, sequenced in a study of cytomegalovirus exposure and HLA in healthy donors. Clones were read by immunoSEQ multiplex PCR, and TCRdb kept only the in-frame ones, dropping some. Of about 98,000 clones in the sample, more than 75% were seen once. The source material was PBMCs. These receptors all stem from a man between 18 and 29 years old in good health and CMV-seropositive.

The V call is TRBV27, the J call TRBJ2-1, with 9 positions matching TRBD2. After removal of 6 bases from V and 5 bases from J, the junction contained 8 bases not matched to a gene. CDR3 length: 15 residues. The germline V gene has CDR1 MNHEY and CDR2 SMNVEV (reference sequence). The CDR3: CASSRIAGDHNEQFF. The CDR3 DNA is TGTGCCAGCAGCCGCATAGCGGGAGACCACAATGAGCAGTTCTTC.

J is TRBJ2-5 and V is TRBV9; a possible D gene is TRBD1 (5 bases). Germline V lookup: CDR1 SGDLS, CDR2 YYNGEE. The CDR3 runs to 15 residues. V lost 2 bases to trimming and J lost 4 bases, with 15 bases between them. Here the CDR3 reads CASSVLSGRGETQYF. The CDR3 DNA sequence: TGTGCCAGCAGCGTTCTGTCAGGGCGAGGAGAGACCCAGTACTTC.